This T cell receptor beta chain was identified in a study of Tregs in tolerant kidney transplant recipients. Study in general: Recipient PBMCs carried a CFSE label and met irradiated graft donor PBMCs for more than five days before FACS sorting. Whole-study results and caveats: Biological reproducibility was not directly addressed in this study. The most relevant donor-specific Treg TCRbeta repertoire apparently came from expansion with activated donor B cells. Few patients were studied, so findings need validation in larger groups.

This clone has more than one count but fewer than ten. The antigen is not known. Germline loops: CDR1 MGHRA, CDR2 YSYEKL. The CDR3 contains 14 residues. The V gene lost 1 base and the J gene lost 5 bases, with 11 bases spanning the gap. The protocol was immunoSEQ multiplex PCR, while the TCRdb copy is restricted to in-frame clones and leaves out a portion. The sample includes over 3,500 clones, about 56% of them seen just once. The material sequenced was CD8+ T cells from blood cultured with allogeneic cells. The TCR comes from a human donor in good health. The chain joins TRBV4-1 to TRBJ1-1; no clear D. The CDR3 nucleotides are TGCGCCAGCAGCCAAGGGTTTTCAAAGACTGAAGCTTTCTTT. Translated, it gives CASSQGFSKTEAFF.